This T cell receptor (beta chain) was retrieved from a study of cytomegalovirus exposure and HLA in healthy donors (dated by TCRdb to about 2017). Describing the broader study: In an earlier analysis of fewer than 750 of the donors, around 290 Gb of sequence data and 120 million or so unique TCR beta sequences from about 190 million T cells were reported. Among roughly 400 genotyped donors of the cohort, an average of around 220,000 unique TCR beta nucleotide sequences was sequenced per donor, of which about 19% were non-productive. Typing coverage differed by locus: A, B, C, DRB1 and DQB1 were typed in about 629-640 donors, DQA1 in 522, DPA1 in some 570, and DPB1 in around 490. Alongside the repertoire data, information on donor age, sex, ethnicity and CMV serostatus was compiled. All discovery cohort repertoires had been generated using a single sequencing platform. In a later genetic analysis, genome-wide SNP genotypes for about 65% of the 666 donors were used, and that subset was treated as a discovery cohort. In the later analysis, no new phenotypic data were used to find candidate immune exposures; instead, reliance was placed on TCR beta sequences and their occurrence across donors. A handful of DR-DQ haplotypes were treated as single units for association and clustering because of strong linkage in the cohort. Along with the approximately 650-subject first cohort, a separate validation cohort of over 90 different subjects was used. In an earlier analysis of around 540 of the donors, high-throughput TCR beta sequencing was used to judge whether each TCR beta V gene segment behaved as functional or pseudogenic. Roughly 300 gigabases of sequencing data and 78 million or so unique TCR sequences were included in an early release covering over 600 HLA-typed donors. Using immunosequencing, the study profiled T cell repertoires from 666 subjects and related those repertoires to cytomegalovirus serostatus. Class I and class II HLA loci were covered by the typing at four-digit resolution. In a later analysis, previously published TCR beta repertoires from 600 to 850 donors were re-analyzed and high-resolution HLA genotyping was added so that TCR occurrence patterns could be studied. Of the roughly 400 genotyped donors, 65% to 90% fell in the genetic ancestry cluster associated with self-reported Caucasian donors. The study aimed to test whether cataloging public T cell receptors could reveal signatures of past pathogen exposure. To predict cytomegalovirus infection status, the study brought together high-throughput TCR immunosequencing, statistical association of individual TCRs with disease status, and machine learning.

Results and caveats for the whole study, not just this receptor: Most CMV-associated TCR beta chains appeared to be HLA-restricted in a later analysis, and the HLA associations seemed to be driven largely by CMV exposure. Because HLA typing was unavailable for some donors at each locus, only the typed subset was used in association tests. About 15 rarely observed V segments, including chromosome 9 orphons, were excluded from the earlier analysis of about 600 of the donors because counts were too low. In a later genetic analysis, a missense DCLRE1C variant was associated with V-gene and J-gene trimming of TCR beta chains, and the association was replicated in an independent cohort. The authors suggested that the approach could potentially be extended to other disease states and immunological phenotypes. The classifier was reported to diagnose cytomegalovirus status with high specificity and sensitivity in both the original cohort and the validation cohort. For the cohort, immune exposure information was limited to CMV serostatus. In an earlier analysis of over 550 of the donors, most TCR beta V segments were observed in productive rearrangements about 87% or about 30% of the time, broadly matching IMGT annotations. In a later analysis, TCR association rates were found to vary across HLA loci, with the most associated TCRs seen for DRB1 alleles and the fewest for HLA-C alleles. A later analysis reported that several top co-occurrence clusters appeared linked to parvovirus B19, influenza, CMV and Epstein-Barr virus. At a false discovery rate of 0.05, a later analysis linked 15,000 to 20,000 TCR beta sequences to specific HLA alleles. Roughly uniform sequencing depth across donors was assumed in presence/absence analyses, although this assumption may not hold. In a later genetic analysis, fewer N-insertions in productive TCRs were reported among donors in an Asian-associated ancestry cluster than the roughly 710-donor mean. Strong co-occurrence of HLA alleles, especially DR and DQ, made assigning TCR associations to individual alleles difficult. The study gave a list of more than 150 TCR beta chains associated with cytomegalovirus. The cohort was sequenced for TCR beta chains only, and without alpha or paired-chain data the features that could be detected were limited. Most TCR sequences were seen in very few donors, while some public TCRs were found in many individuals. A further reported finding was that TCR beta sequences accurately predicted the HLA-A and HLA-B alleles for most subjects in the first cohort. Because the 87-base-pair reads could not distinguish some IMGT-functional V segments, including TRBV6-2 and TRBV6-3, those segments were excluded. The sequencing pipeline was judged likely to have produced a cluster of highly shared sequence variants as a technical artifact. Correlated functional status among segregating V segments might be attributable to linkage disequilibrium, but an unknown experimental factor could not be ruled out. Compared with equally common non-associated chains, HLA-associated TCR beta chains in a later analysis were more clonally expanded and had lower generation probabilities. In vitro tests confirmed that three of the cytomegalovirus-associated TCR beta chains recognize cytomegalovirus antigens.

A word on this clone: What this receptor recognizes is not known. No much larger clone is present one base from it, and per-base qualities are unavailable.

CDR1 and CDR2, per the germline V gene, are SNHLY and FYNNEI. Compared with germline, V lacks 7 bases and J lacks 3 bases; bases without a gene match: 7. From its cysteine to its phenylalanine, the CDR3 spans 14 amino acids. The sequence is cut down to CDR3 DNA, 42 bases in frame from base 1. The method was the immunoSEQ multiplex PCR assay. The multiplex PCR relied on a mix of 60 forward primers for TCR Vbeta segments and 13 reverse primers for TCR Jbeta segments. A multiplex PCR assay on genomic DNA amplified the CDR3 region of rearranged TCR beta genes. The amplified TCR beta libraries were sequenced on the Illumina HiSeq System as 87-base-pair reads. In the source study's methods: A later analysis tallied some 79 million unique TCR beta chains across the 666 repertoires, and about 10 million of those chains were shared by two or more donors. Raw reads were error-corrected and collapsed into unique sequences with a nearest-neighbor algorithm that merged closely related sequences to remove PCR and sequencing errors. Alignment of CDR3 sequences to IMGT reference sequences was used to assign V, D and J gene segments. For a sequence to be retained, at least a six-nucleotide match to both a V gene segment and a J gene segment was required. Rearrangements were classified as productive when the CDR3 lacked stop codons and remained in frame with V and J, and all other rearrangements were classified as non-productive. Following IMGT convention, CDR3 was defined as the stretch from the second conserved V-encoded cysteine to the conserved J-encoded phenylalanine. In an earlier analysis of 500 to 650 of the donors, sequences lacking an unambiguous match to a single V gene segment were excluded. An earlier analysis of under 750 of the donors called V segments functional above 56.7% productive rearrangements and segregating when the between-donor standard deviation exceeded 5%. A statistical classification framework was developed to diagnose cytomegalovirus status using the catalog of TCR beta chain sequences. In a later analysis, TCR nucleotide sequences were compared against IMGT/GENE-DB human TR gene sequences so that V and J genes could be assigned. In a later analysis, CDR3 sequences and most-parsimonious VDJ recombination scenarios were assigned using the TCRdist pipeline. In a later analysis, each TCR beta chain was defined by its CDR3 amino acid sequence together with its V-gene family, and reads without a unique V-gene family were excluded. To address suspected cross-contamination and a sequencing artifact, a later analysis removed 592 highly shared, low-generation-probability nucleotide sequences. In a later analysis, a clonal expansion index for each public chain was calculated from normalized within-repertoire ranks of inferred template counts. In a later analysis, generation probabilities were computed with a VDJ recombination model fitted to out-of-frame rearrangements, and the resulting probabilities were checked against IGoR. Hypergeometric tests were used in a later analysis to score TCR-TCR, TCR-HLA and TCR-CMV co-occurrence, with a repertoire-size bias correction applied to the TCR pairs. A later analysis estimated false discovery rates by permuting HLA or CMV assignments 20 times. In a later analysis, co-occurring TCRs were grouped using DBSCAN, and TCRdist sequence similarity was added for clustering within HLA-allele-positive subsets. Co-occurrence clustering excluded repertoires with fewer than 30,000 or more than 120,000 public chains, plus five with anomalous nucleotide sharing. TCRdb stores this immuneACCESS table with in-frame sequences only. Part of the clones is absent; in the studies checked, under half of the shortfall reflects unresolved V genes, and no reason is known for the rest. That table furnishes V, J and clone size, whereas the DNA furnished D and trimming. Present in this sample are some 130,000 clones, about 80% of which were seen just once. The ten largest clones add up to approximately 2.1% of the sample.

In total, 666 healthy bone marrow donors made up the cohort. All cohort members were sampled while nominally healthy, although unrecorded immune exposures were likely present. The donor tested CMV seronegative and was one of the 352 seronegative cohort members. Every donor gave a peripheral blood sample, and the peripheral blood mononuclear cells from that sample were used for TCR beta sequencing. The Qiagen DNeasy Blood Extraction Kit was used to extract genomic DNA from the blood cell samples. The origin of this receptor is a man younger than 45 in good health and CMV-seronegative. This chain is built from TRBV2 and TRBJ2-7, with 9 central nucleotides matching TRBD1. Sequencing was carried out using PBMCs. DNA sequence: TGTGCCAGCAACGACAGGGGGAATCTCTACGAGCAGTACTTC. Translated, this is CASNDRGNLYEQYF.